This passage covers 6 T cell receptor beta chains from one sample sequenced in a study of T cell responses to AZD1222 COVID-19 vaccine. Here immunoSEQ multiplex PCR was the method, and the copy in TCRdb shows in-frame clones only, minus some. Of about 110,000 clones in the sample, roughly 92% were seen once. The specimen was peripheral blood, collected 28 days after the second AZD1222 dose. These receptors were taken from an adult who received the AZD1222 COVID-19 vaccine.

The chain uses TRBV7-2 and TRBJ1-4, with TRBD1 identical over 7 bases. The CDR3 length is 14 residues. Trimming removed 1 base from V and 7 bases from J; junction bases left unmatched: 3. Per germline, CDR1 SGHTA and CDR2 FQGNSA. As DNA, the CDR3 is TGTGCCAGCAGCTTAGTGCAGGGGGGTGAAAAACTGTTTTTT. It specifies CASSLVQGGEKLFF. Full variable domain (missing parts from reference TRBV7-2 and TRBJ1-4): GAGVSQSPSNKVTEKGKDVELRCDPISGHTALYWYRQSLGQGLEFLIYFQGNSAPDKSGLPSDRFSAERTGGSVSTLTIQRTQQEDSAVYLCASSLVQGGEKLFFGSGTQLSVL.

The CDR3 DNA reads as TGTGCCAGTATCCCGGGGAGGCGCTCCTACAATGAGCAGTTCTTC. Its protein product is CASIPGRRSYNEQFF. V and J are TRBV19 and TRBJ2-1, with D perhaps TRBD2 (6 bases). CDR1 and CDR2 (germline): LNHDA, SQIVND (reference sequence). V lost 7 bases and J lost 0, with 13 bases in between. The CDR3 loop spans 15 amino acids.

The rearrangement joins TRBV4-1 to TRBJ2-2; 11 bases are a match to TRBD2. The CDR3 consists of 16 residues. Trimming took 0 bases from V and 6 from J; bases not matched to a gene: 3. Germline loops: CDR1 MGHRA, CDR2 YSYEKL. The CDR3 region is CASSQEALAGAGELFF. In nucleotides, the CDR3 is TGCGCCAGCAGCCAAGAGGCACTAGCGGGGGCCGGGGAGCTGTTTTTT.

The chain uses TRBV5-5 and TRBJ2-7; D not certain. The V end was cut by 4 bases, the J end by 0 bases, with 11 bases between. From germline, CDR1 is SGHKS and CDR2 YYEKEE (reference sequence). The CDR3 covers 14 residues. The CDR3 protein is CASSQRGVSYEQYF. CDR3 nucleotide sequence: TGTGCCAGCAGCCAGCGTGGGGTCTCCTACGAGCAGTACTTC. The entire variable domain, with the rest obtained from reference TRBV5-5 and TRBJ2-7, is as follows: DAGVTQSPTHLIKTRGQQVTLRCSPISGHKSVSWYQQVLGQGPQFIFQYYEKEERGRGNFPDRFSARQFPNYSSELNVNALLLGDSALYLCASSQRGVSYEQYFGPGTRLTVT.

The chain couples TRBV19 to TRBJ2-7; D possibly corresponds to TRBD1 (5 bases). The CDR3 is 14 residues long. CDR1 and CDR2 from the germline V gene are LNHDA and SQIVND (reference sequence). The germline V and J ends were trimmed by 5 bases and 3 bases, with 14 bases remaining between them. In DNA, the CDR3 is TGTGCCAGTAGTTGGGGCCCTCCGGGCTACGAGCAGTACTTC. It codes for CASSWGPPGYEQYF.

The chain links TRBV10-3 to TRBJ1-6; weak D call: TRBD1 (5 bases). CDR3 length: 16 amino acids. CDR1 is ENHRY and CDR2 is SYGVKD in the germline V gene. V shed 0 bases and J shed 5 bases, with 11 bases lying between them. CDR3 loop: CAISESGPSNNSPLHF. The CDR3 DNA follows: TGTGCCATCAGTGAGTCGGGGCCGTCTAATAATTCACCCCTCCACTTT.